Below, one T cell receptor (beta chain) is given with its context. This record comes from a study of identical twins. TCRdb re-derived calls from the 5' RACE reads in MiXCR, one entry per CDR3 protein. The table lists around 690,000 distinct CDR3 sequences, roughly 20% of them singletons, with about 4.5% in the top ten. CDR3 length: 13 residues. V gave up 5 bases and J gave up 3 bases, with 11 bases separating them. CDR1 is SEHNR and CDR2 is FQNEAQ in the germline V gene (reference sequence). The sample also formed part of further work on T cells expressing NK-cell markers. That work adds: T cells sorted in several experiments were restricted to alpha-beta TCR T cells by an anti-gamma-delta TCR antibody.

This TCR derives from a young woman in good health. The chain links TRBV7-9 to TRBJ2-7; perhaps TRBD2 as D (5 bases). The sample was PBMCs. Here the CDR3 reads CASSPDFGYEQYF. The CDR3 DNA follows: TGTGCCAGCAGCCCGGACTTCGGCTACGAGCAGTACTTC.